The text below deals with one TCR beta chain. This clone was detected only once. There is no known antigen for this receptor. Base qualities are missing; no much larger clone stands one base away. The data stem from a study of blood T cell repertoires in COVID-19 (TCRdb year 2020). Looking at the study overall: Samples from collaborators originated in the United States, Italy and Spain and spanned both the acute and convalescent phases of COVID-19. The sample metadata nearly always contained a de-identified subject ID, COVID-19 status, age in years and sex. HLA class I and class II types, where available, came from metadata supplied by the sample provider rather than from assay-based typing. The prospective study material was composed of cDNA or gDNA derived from T cells, B-cell-depleted T cells, or PBMCs. The dataset comprised deeply sampled blood TCRbeta repertoires from subjects exposed to, actively infected with, or recovered from COVID-19. The repertoires were released in a freely available public database meant as a resource for research on the immune response to SARS-CoV-2. The samples were drawn from the first 160 participants of the ongoing ImmuneRACE study and from under 1,500 subjects provided by 6 global collaborators.

The immunoSEQ Assay, a bias-controlled multiplex PCR, was used to amplify TCRbeta CDR3 regions from genomic DNA. On the authors' methods: The number of nucleated cells in each sample was estimated from the amplification of reference gene primers within the assay. To quantify the absolute abundance of each unique TCRbeta CDR3 rearrangement, sequence reads were collapsed and filtered. For each sample, productive Simpson clonality was calculated as the square root of Simpson's diversity index over productive rearrangements. The immuneACCESS repertoire file appears here via TCRdb, limited to in-frame rearrangements. These files lack a portion of the clones; in checked studies, under half of the deficit traces to unresolved V genes, and the cause of the others is not known. The DNA was the basis for D and trimming; V, J and clone size are from that table. The sample includes 90,000 or so clones, with 86% observed a single time. Together, the top ten hold about 8% of the sample.

The investigation overall reported the following: Clinical and demographic metadata were provided uncurated, with the amount varying by source and participant.

The collaborating institutions used their own protocols to collect whole blood in K2EDTA tubes. Collaborator samples were shipped for TCRbeta analysis as frozen whole blood, isolated PBMCs, or DNA extracted from either sample type. This clonotype originated in a man aged 45-60 years with active COVID-19. The sample comprised peripheral blood.

The nucleotide sequence is TGTGCCAGCAGCGTGGGGCAGCTCACTGAAGCTTTCTTT. Its protein product is CASSVGQLTEAFF. The sequence joins TRBV9 to TRBJ1-1; the D gene is perhaps TRBD1, on 5 matching bases. The germline V gene yields SGDLS for CDR1 and YYNGEE for CDR2. The V and J ends are trimmed by 2 bases and 4 bases, leaving 9 bases between them. The CDR3 measures 13 amino acids from cysteine to phenylalanine. Kept here is only the CDR3 DNA, which spans 39 bases and is read in frame from base 1.